The 12 T cell receptor beta chains in this list originate from one sample, sequenced in a study of blood T cells in healthy people across ages. Combining a sample-barcoded 5' primer with a J-beta primer mix, a second PCR ran for roughly 7 to 11 cycles. TCRdb re-called the 5' RACE reads with MiXCR, one entry per CDR3 protein. The repertoire includes about 670,000 distinct CDR3 sequences, roughly half of them detected once, and roughly 13% sits in the top ten. The sample comprised blood. The receptor source for this set is a woman aged 80 or over in good health.

This clonotype was seen repeatedly, ten times or more. The chain couples TRBV12-3 or TRBV12-4 to TRBJ2-7; TRBD2 is a possible D gene (5 bases). This CDR3 spans 13 amino acids. With 6 bases removed from V and 3 bases from J, the gap between germline ends came to 12 bases. The CDR3 reads CASRGGLDYEQYF. The CDR3 bases are TGTGCCAGCAGGGGCGGGCTAGACTACGAGCAGTACTTC.

V usage is TRBV20-1 and J usage is TRBJ2-1; D gene unclear. Germline CDR1 DFQATT, CDR2 SNEGSKA (reference sequence). This CDR3 region has 11 residues. V was shortened by 5 bases and J by 3 bases, with 5 bases between the two germline ends. CDR3 sequence: CSAPLYNEQFF. For the CDR3, the DNA is TGCAGTGCTCCCCTCTACAATGAGCAGTTCTTC.

This clonotype appeared a few times. This chain connects TRBV7-3 to TRBJ1-2, with a tentative D call TRBD1 (6 bases). This CDR3 comprises 16 residues. V shed 5 bases and J shed 7 bases, with 23 bases lying between them. The germline CDR1 and CDR2 sequences are SGHTA and FQGTGA. CDR3 region: CASSAAQGIFSGGYTF. As DNA, the CDR3 is TGTGCCAGCAGCGCAGCACAGGGAATCTTCTCCGGTGGCTACACCTTC.

This clonotype was recorded many times. The V and J genes are TRBV12-3 or TRBV12-4 and TRBJ1-2; weak D call: TRBD1 (6 bases). The CDR3 spans 17 residues. The ends were cut back, 2 bases at V and 3 bases at J, with 19 bases in the middle. The CDR3 loop is CASSLSSADRLDYGYTF. CDR3 DNA: TGTGCCAGCAGTTTAAGCAGTGCAGACAGGCTGGACTATGGCTACACCTTC.

This clonotype was observed at least ten times. The V call is TRBV12-3 or TRBV12-4, the J call TRBJ1-2; D is unresolved. V dropped 3 bases and J dropped 4 bases, with 18 bases sitting between them. This CDR3 has 16 residues. The CDR3 coding sequence is TGTGCCAGCAGTTTGGTCGGACGACCCGAGAGCTATGGCTACACCTTC. Its translation: CASSLVGRPESYGYTF.

The chain couples TRBV28 to TRBJ2-5; 9 bases fit TRBD2. TRBJ2-7 matches the DNA end more closely, so the J call is doubtful. The CDR3 is 16 amino acids. Germline loops: CDR1 MDHEN, CDR2 SYDVKM. The CDR3 region is CASGEIAGEFPYEQYF. The CDR3, as DNA: TGTGCCAGCGGTGAGATAGCGGGAGAATTCCCCTACGAGCAGTACTTC.

The chain employs TRBV12-3 or TRBV12-4 and TRBJ2-3; 7 bases line up with TRBD1. Trimming cost V 6 bases and J 2 bases; bases outside gene matches: 14. The CDR3 is made up of 17 amino acids. CDR3 nucleotide sequence: TGTGCCAGCAGCGAACCAGAACAGGGGTCCTACACAGATACGCAGTATTTT. Its translation: CASSEPEQGSYTDTQYF.

This rearrangement joins TRBV6-5 to TRBJ2-3; weak D call: TRBD2 (6 bases). The CDR3 sequence is 15 residues long. CDR1 MNHEY and CDR2 SVGAGI come from the germline V gene. Trimming took 2 bases from V and 3 from J, leaving 12 bases between them. The DNA of the CDR3 is TGTGCCAGCAGTTACAAGGCGGGATGGACAGATACGCAGTATTTT. It specifies CASSYKAGWTDTQYF.

The chain recombines TRBV3-1 with TRBJ2-3, with a possible D match to TRBD1 (6 bases). The germline V gene has CDR1 LGHDT and CDR2 YNNKEL (reference sequence). This CDR3 is 15 amino acids long. Deletions cut 5 bases from V and 2 bases from J, with 14 bases between. The CDR3 coding sequence is TGTGCCAGCAGCGAAAAGGACAGATACACAGATACGCAGTATTTT. Protein sequence: CASSEKDRYTDTQYF.

About this clonotype itself: A single base separates this from a much larger clone, so it may be a read error. For the CDR3, the DNA is TGCAGCGTAGAAGTTAACTCTGGCTACACCTTC. This codes for CSVEVNSGYTF. This chain connects TRBV29-1 to TRBJ1-2; D is unclear. This CDR3 has 11 amino acids. The germline V gene has CDR1 SQVTM and CDR2 ANQGSEA.

This clonotype was counted at least ten times. The CDR3 loop is CASSHLGTNNEQFF. The DNA of the CDR3 is TGTGCCAGCAGCCACCTCGGGACCAACAATGAGCAGTTCTTC. The chain is built from TRBV3-1 and TRBJ2-1; the D call may be TRBD1 or TRBD2 (5 bases each). V was pared by 3 bases and J by 5 bases, with 11 bases between. There are 14 residues in the CDR3. Germline CDR1 LGHDT, CDR2 YNNKEL (reference sequence).

This chain connects TRBV24-1 to TRBJ2-7; 11 nucleotides match TRBD2. CDR1 is KGHDR and CDR2 is SFDVKD in the germline V gene. The CDR3 extends over 16 amino acids. V shed 1 base and J 6 bases; nucleotides not matched to a gene: 7. The DNA for the CDR3 is TGTGCCACCAGTGATTTAGGGGCTAGCGGGAGGTTCGAGCAGTACTTC. It yields the protein CATSDLGASGRFEQYF.